The 10 T cell receptor beta chains reported below all come from one sample, sequenced in a study of blood T cell repertoires in COVID-19. Method: immunoSEQ multiplex PCR; TCRdb's copy keeps in-frame clones and lacks some. Of over 300,000 clones in the sample, almost 90% were seen once. Sequencing was performed on peripheral blood. The receptors come from a man in his late teens or twenties with active or convalescent COVID-19.

This clone was observed once. The rearrangement joins TRBV29-1 to TRBJ1-2; 8 nucleotides line up with TRBD1. Germline trimming cut 6 bases from V and 4 bases from J; bases unmatched to any gene: 10. The CDR3 extends over 14 amino acids. Germline V CDR1 and CDR2: SQVTM, ANQGSEA. The CDR3 sequence: CSVRIGQGSYGYTF. CDR3 in DNA: TGCAGCGTAAGAATAGGACAGGGCAGCTATGGCTACACCTTC.

V gene TRBV7-2 combines with J gene TRBJ2-5, with D tentatively TRBD2 (6 bases). The germline V and J ends were trimmed by 3 bases and 5 bases, with 19 bases remaining between them. The germline V gene has CDR1 SGHTA and CDR2 FQGNSA. This CDR3 has 16 residues. Written as DNA, the CDR3 is TGTGCCAGCAGCTTGACGAAGGGACTCTTTTCGGAGACCCAGTACTTC. Protein sequence: CASSLTKGLFSETQYF.

A note on this clone: The same CDR3 can be traced to other DNA sequences in this sample. The chain recombines TRBV18 with TRBJ1-1; weak D call: TRBD1 (6 bases). CDR3 length: 14 amino acids. V gave up 3 bases and J gave up 3 bases, with 11 bases separating them. Per germline, CDR1 KGHSH and CDR2 LQKENI. CDR3 nucleotide sequence: TGTGCCAGCTCACCCCAGACAGGCCACACTGAAGCTTTCTTT. It yields the protein CASSPQTGHTEAFF. Combining the CDR3 with reference TRBV18 and TRBJ1-1 gives the whole variable domain NAGVMQNPRHLVRRRGQEARLRCSPMKGHSHVYWYRQLPEEGLKFMVYLQKENIIDESGMPKERFSAEFPKEGPSILRIQQVVRGDSAAYFCASSPQTGHTEAFFGQGTRLTVV.

The chain combines TRBV21-1 with TRBJ1-1; the table's D gene call, TRBD1, was not cross checked with the DNA. TRBV21-1 constitutes a pseudogene. The CDR3 extends over 14 amino acids. Written as DNA, the CDR3 is TGTGCCAGCAGATGGGACAGGTGGTGCACTGAAGCTTTCTTT. Its translation is CASRWDRWCTEAFF.

The chain couples TRBV7-8 to TRBJ1-6; maybe TRBD1 (5 bases). The CDR3 has 16 amino acids. Germline V gene lookup returns CDR1 SGHVS and CDR2 FQNEAQ. V gave up 0 bases and J gave up 10 bases, with 16 bases separating them. The CDR3 nucleotides are TGTGCCAGCAGCTTAGCGGGTATGGGACTCTACTCACCCCTCCACTTT. Its protein product is CASSLAGMGLYSPLHF.

The sample holds a few counts of this clone. This chain links TRBV24-1 with TRBJ1-2; the D is unclear. Trimming took 3 bases from V and 9 from J, leaving 10 bases between them. The CDR3 length is 12 residues. The germline V gene has CDR1 KGHDR and CDR2 SFDVKD. The CDR3 bases are TGTGCCACCAGTGATGATAAAGCCCGCTACACCTTC. Translated, it gives CATSDDKARYTF.

This rearrangement joins TRBV2 to TRBJ2-7, with 12 positions matching TRBD2. After removal of 4 bases from V and 1 base from J, the junction contained 5 bases not matched to a gene. The CDR3 has 16 amino acids. In germline, CDR1 is SNHLY, CDR2 FYNNEI. The CDR3 DNA sequence: TGTGCCAGCAGTGGAACTAGCGGGGGGTCTTCCTACGAGCAGTACTTC. Translating it yields CASSGTSGGSSYEQYF.

V usage is TRBV7-8 and J usage is TRBJ2-7; 8 bases map to TRBD1. CDR3 length: 16 amino acids. V shed 1 base, J shed 1 base, and the junction held 6 bases outside the gene matches. CDR1 is SGHVS, CDR2 FQNEAQ, per germline. The CDR3 nucleotides are TGTGCCAGCAGCTTAGTTCTAGGGACAGGTTCCTACGAGCAGTACTTC. It yields the protein CASSLVLGTGSYEQYF.

This clone has a single count. The J gene is TRBJ1-5, the V gene TRBV18; 9 bases match TRBD1. Germline CDR1 KGHSH, CDR2 LQKENI. V was pared by 5 bases and J by 7 bases, with 9 bases of the junction left unmatched. The CDR3 is 15 amino acids. CDR3 DNA: TGTGCCAGCTCAGAGGTACAGGGGGCACGGCAGCCCCAGCATTTT. Translated, it gives CASSEVQGARQPQHF.

This CDR3 reads CASLRTSGSYEQYF. CDR3 sequence (DNA): TGTGCCAGCTTGCGGACTAGCGGGAGCTACGAGCAGTACTTC. V usage is TRBV2 and J usage is TRBJ2-7, with 13 bases lining up with TRBD2. The V segment lost 8 bases and the J segment 3 bases; nucleotides outside the gene matches: 4. The CDR3 length is 14 residues. CDR1 SNHLY and CDR2 FYNNEI come from the germline V gene. The full variable domain, completed using reference TRBV2 and TRBJ2-7, is EPEVTQTPSHQVTQMGQEVILRCVPISNHLYFYWYRQILGQKVEFLVSFYNNEISEKSEIFDDQFSVERPDGSNFTLKIRSTKLEDSAMYFCASLRTSGSYEQYFGPGTRLTVT.